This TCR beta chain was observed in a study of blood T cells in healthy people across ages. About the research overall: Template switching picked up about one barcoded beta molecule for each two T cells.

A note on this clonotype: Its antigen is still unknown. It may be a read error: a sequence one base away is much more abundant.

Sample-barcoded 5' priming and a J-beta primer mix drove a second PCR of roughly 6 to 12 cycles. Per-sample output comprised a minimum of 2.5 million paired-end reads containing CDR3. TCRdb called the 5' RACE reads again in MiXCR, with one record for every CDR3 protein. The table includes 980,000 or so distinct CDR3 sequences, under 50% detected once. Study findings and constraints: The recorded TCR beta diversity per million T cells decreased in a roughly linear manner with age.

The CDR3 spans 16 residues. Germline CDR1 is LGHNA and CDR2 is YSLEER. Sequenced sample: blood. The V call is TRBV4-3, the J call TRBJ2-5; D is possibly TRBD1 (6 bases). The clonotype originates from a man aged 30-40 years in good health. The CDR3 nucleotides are TGCGCCAGCAGCCGATACGGACAGTCAAGTCAAGAGACCCAGTCCTTC. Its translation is CASSRYGQSSQETQSF.